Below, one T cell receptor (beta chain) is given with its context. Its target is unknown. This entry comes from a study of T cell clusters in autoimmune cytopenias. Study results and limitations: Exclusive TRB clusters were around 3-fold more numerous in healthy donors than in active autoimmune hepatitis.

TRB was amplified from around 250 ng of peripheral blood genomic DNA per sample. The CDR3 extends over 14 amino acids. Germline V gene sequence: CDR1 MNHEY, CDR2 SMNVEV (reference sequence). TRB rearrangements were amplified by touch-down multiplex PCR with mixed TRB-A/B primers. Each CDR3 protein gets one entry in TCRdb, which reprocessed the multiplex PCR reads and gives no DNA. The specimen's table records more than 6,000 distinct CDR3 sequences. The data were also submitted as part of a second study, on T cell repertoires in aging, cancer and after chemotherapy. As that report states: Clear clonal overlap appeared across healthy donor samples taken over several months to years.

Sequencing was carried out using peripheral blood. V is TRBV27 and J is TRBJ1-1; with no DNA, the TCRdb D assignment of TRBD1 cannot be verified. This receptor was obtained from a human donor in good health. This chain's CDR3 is CRAKDRGPNTEAFF.